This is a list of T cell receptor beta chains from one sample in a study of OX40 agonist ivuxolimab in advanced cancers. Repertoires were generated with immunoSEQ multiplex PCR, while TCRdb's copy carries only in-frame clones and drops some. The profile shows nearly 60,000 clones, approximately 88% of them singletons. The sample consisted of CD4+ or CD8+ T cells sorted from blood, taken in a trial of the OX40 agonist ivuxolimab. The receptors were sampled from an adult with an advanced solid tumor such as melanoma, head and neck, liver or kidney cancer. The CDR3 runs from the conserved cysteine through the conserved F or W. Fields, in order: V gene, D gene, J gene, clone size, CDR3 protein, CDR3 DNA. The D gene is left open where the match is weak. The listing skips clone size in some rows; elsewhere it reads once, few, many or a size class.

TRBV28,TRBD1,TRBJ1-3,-,CASSLGTGQSSSGNTIYF,TGTGCCAGCAGTTTAGGAACGGGACAGTCGAGCTCTGGAAACACCATATATTTT
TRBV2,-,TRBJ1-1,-,CASSDNDRVNTEAFF,TGTGCCAGCAGTGACAACGATAGGGTAAACACTGAAGCTTTCTTT
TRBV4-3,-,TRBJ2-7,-,CASRQEGAGVYEQYF,TGCGCCAGCAGGCAGGAGGGGGCGGGAGTTTACGAGCAGTACTTC
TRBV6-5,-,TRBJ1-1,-,CASLSGFGTEAFF,TGTGCCAGCCTCTCGGGATTTGGGACTGAAGCTTTCTTT
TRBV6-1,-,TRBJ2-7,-,CASSDVPSYEQYF,TGTGCCAGCAGTGACGTACCATCCTACGAGCAGTACTTC
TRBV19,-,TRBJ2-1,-,CASSSLSGSSYNEQFF,TGTGCCAGTAGTAGTCTTAGCGGAAGCTCCTACAATGAGCAGTTCTTC
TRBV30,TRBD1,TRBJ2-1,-,CAWGTGVSYNEQFF,TGTGCCTGGGGGACAGGAGTATCCTACAATGAGCAGTTCTTC
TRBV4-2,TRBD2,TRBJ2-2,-,CASHGLADNTGELFF,TGTGCCAGCCATGGACTAGCGGATAACACCGGGGAGCTGTTTTTT
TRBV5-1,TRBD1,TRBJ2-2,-,CASGQGNTGELFF,TGCGCCAGTGGACAGGGTAACACCGGGGAGCTGTTTTTT
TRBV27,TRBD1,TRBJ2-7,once,CASRSDRASYEQYF,TGTGCCAGCAGATCGGACAGGGCCTCCTACGAGCAGTACTTC
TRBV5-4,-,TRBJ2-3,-,CASSLISTDTQYF,TGTGCCAGCAGCTTGATCAGCACAGATACGCAGTATTTT
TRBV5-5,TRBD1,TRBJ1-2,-,CASSLVSIRTGLYGYTF,TGTGCCAGCAGCTTGGTCTCAATTAGGACAGGACTCTATGGCTACACCTTC
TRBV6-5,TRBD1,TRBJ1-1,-,CASSPQGARTEAFF,TGTGCCAGCAGCCCTCAGGGGGCGCGAACTGAAGCTTTCTTT
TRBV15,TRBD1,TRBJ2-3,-,CATSGGQGSTDTQYF,TGTGCCACCAGCGGTGGACAGGGTAGCACAGATACGCAGTATTTT
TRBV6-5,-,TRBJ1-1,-,CASSLQVLGEAFF,TGTGCCAGCAGTCTACAGGTCCTGGGTGAAGCTTTCTTT
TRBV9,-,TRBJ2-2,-,CASSVAGVGELFF,TGTGCCAGCAGCGTAGCTGGTGTCGGGGAGCTGTTTTTT
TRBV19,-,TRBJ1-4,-,CASRRMGTNEKLFF,TGTGCCAGTAGACGGATGGGCACTAATGAAAAACTGTTTTTT
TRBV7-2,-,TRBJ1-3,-,CASSFGPGNTIYF,TGTGCCAGCAGCTTTGGGCCTGGAAACACCATATATTTT
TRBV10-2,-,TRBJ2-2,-,CASSIGVTGELFF,TGCGCCAGCAGTATCGGGGTGACCGGGGAGCTGTTTTTT
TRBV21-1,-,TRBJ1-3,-,CAAGGGNTIYF,TGTGCGGCAGGGGGTGGAAACACCATATATTTT
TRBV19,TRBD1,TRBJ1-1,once,CASSPGQGLNTEAFF,TGTGCCAGTAGCCCCGGACAGGGACTGAACACTGAAGCTTTCTTT
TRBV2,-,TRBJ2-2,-,CASSVPQGSTRLGELFF,TGTGCCAGCAGTGTTCCACAGGGTTCCACTCGATTAGGGGAGCTGTTTTTT
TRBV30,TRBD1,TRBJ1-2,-,CAILGTEDGYTF,TGTGCCATCCTCGGGACAGAAGATGGCTACACCTTC
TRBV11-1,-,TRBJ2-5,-,CASGHRVWAETQYF,TGTGCCAGCGGACACAGGGTTTGGGCAGAGACCCAGTACTTC
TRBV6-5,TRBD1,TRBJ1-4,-,CASSPGQPYEKLFF,TGTGCCAGTTCTCCGGGACAGCCTTATGAAAAACTGTTTTTT
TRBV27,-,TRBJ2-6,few,CASSLSLAGANVLTF,TGTGCCAGCAGTTTATCGTTGGCTGGGGCCAACGTCCTGACTTTC
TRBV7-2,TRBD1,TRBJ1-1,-,CASSRNTGGTEAFF,TGTGCCAGCAGCCGAAATACAGGGGGCACTGAAGCTTTCTTT
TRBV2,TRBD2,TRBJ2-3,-,CASRLAGSTDTQYF,TGTGCCAGCAGACTAGCGGGGAGCACAGATACGCAGTATTTT
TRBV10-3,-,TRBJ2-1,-,CAITPSTPPMRQFF,TGTGCCATCACCCCTTCGACTCCGCCCATGAGGCAGTTCTTC
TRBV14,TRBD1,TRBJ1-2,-,CASSLTGGSYGYTF,TGTGCCAGCAGCCTTACAGGGGGCAGCTATGGCTACACCTTC
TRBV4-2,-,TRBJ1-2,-,CASSQASGALGDGYTF,TGTGCCAGCAGCCAGGCGAGCGGGGCCCTAGGTGATGGCTACACCTTC
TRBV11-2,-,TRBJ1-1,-,CASSLGAGNTEAFF,TGTGCCAGCAGCCTAGGTGCGGGCAACACTGAAGCTTTCTTT
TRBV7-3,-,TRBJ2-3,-,CASSFGPDTDTQYF,TGTGCCAGCAGCTTCGGTCCAGACACAGATACGCAGTATTTT
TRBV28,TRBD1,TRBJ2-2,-,CASRHRGPGELFF,TGTGCCAGCAGGCACAGGGGGCCCGGGGAGCTGTTTTTT
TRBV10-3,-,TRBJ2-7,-,CAISESRTDPYEQYF,TGTGCCATCAGTGAGTCGAGAACAGATCCCTACGAGCAGTACTTC
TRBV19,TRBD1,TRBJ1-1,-,CASLDREGSRKAFF,TGTGCCAGTCTCGACAGGGAAGGTTCTAGGAAAGCTTTCTTT
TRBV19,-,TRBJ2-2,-,CASRALGPGELFF,TGTGCCAGTAGGGCCCTTGGCCCCGGGGAGCTGTTTTTT
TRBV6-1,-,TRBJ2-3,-,CASSVRIDTQYF,TGTGCCAGCAGTGTACGGATAGATACGCAGTATTTT
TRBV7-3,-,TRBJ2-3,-,CASSFPTSGSNTQYF,TGTGCCAGCAGCTTCCCGACTAGTGGGTCGAATACGCAGTATTTT
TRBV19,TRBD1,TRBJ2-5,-,CASRMGQREETQYF,TGTGCCAGTCGTATGGGACAGCGAGAAGAGACCCAGTACTTC
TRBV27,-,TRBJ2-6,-,CASSLSQPGANVLTF,TGTGCCAGCAGTTTATCTCAACCTGGGGCCAACGTCCTGACTTTC
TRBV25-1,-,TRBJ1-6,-,CASSAEIYNSPLHF,TGTGCCAGCAGTGCCGAAATTTATAATTCACCCCTCCACTTT
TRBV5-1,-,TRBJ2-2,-,CASSLGLLDTGELFF,TGCGCCAGCAGCCTCGGGCTCCTTGACACCGGGGAGCTGTTTTTT
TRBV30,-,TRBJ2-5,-,CAWSARGVRGRETQYF,TGTGCCTGGAGTGCCAGGGGCGTGCGAGGGAGGGAGACCCAGTACTTC
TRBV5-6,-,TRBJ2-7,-,CASSLGLDVGFYEQYF,TGTGCCAGCAGCTTGGGATTAGACGTAGGATTCTACGAGCAGTACTTC
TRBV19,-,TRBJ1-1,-,CASSIGRRARTEAFF,TGTGCCAGTAGTATAGGGAGGAGAGCGAGGACTGAAGCTTTCTTT
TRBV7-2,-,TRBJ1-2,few,CASSLVVRASGYTF,TGTGCCAGCAGCTTAGTTGTCCGGGCGAGTGGCTACACCTTC
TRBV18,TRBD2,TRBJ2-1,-,CASSRLAGGASYNEQFF,TGTGCCAGCTCACGACTAGCGGGAGGCGCCTCCTACAATGAGCAGTTCTTC
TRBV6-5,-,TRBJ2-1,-,CASSPFGGEGNEQFF,TGTGCCAGCAGTCCGTTTGGGGGAGAGGGGAATGAGCAGTTCTTC
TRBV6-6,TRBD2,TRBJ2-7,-,CASRHSGTSGYEQYF,TGTGCCAGCAGACACTCCGGGACTAGCGGTTACGAGCAGTACTTC
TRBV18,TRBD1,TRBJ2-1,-,CASSQRQGANEQFF,TGTGCCAGCTCGCAGCGACAGGGGGCTAATGAGCAGTTCTTC
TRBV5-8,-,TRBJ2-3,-,CASRTTGSDTQYF,TGTGCCAGCAGGACGACAGGCTCAGATACGCAGTATTTT
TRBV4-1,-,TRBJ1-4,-,CASSQEFQGAEKLFF,TGCGCCAGCAGCCAAGAGTTCCAGGGTGCGGAAAAACTGTTTTTT